The 25 T cell receptor beta chains given below trace back to one sample, sequenced in a study of T cell changes during pregnancy in multiple sclerosis. Libraries were prepared by immunoSEQ multiplex PCR; TCRdb keeps only in-frame clonotypes and omits some of them. The sample has approximately 41,000 clones; roughly 93% are singletons. The source material was CD8+ T cells from peripheral blood mononuclear cells, sampled in the third trimester of pregnancy. These receptors all come from a female donor with multiple sclerosis, enrolled in a pregnancy study.

The chain has TRBV7-5 and TRBJ1-4; the table's D call, TRBD1, was not checked against the DNA. TRBV7-5 is an annotated pseudogene. The CDR3 runs to 16 residues. The chain's CDR3 is CARSLSGNRGVEKLFF. DNA of the CDR3: TGTGCCAGAAGCTTGTCTGGGAACAGGGGAGTTGAAAAACTGTTTTTT.

This chain joins TRBV11-3 and TRBJ2-7; 7 positions match TRBD2. This CDR3 is built from 18 residues. The V segment lost 5 bases and the J segment 2 bases; nucleotides outside the gene matches: 18. Per the germline V gene, CDR1 is SGHNT and CDR2 is YENEEA. CDR3 protein: CASSRFKLQAGRAYEQYF. CDR3 bases: TGTGCCAGCAGCCGGTTCAAACTGCAAGCGGGACGCGCCTACGAGCAGTACTTC.

The chain employs TRBV28 and TRBJ2-7, with TRBD1 as a possible D gene (6 bases). Trimming cost V 6 bases and J 1 base, with 13 bases left between them. In germline, CDR1 is MDHEN, CDR2 SYDVKM. The CDR3 spans 14 residues. The CDR3 DNA reads TGTGCCAGCAGACACGAGGGGGTGTCCTACGAGCAGTACTTC. Residues: CASRHEGVSYEQYF. The full variable domain, its missing parts supplied by reference TRBV28 and TRBJ2-7, is DVKVTQSSRYLVKRTGEKVFLECVQDMDHENMFWYRQDPGLGLRLIYFSYDVKMKEKGDIPEGYSVSREKKERFSLILESASTNQTSMYLCASRHEGVSYEQYFGPGTRLTVT.

The chain uses TRBV5-4 and TRBJ2-7, with 7 bases identical to TRBD1. Germline lookup yields CDR1 SGHNT and CDR2 YYREEE (reference sequence). This CDR3 spans 15 amino acids. The junction had 5 bases not matched to a gene; V was cut back by 0 bases and J by 2 bases. CDR3 in DNA: TGTGCCAGCAGCTTGGAGGGACAGACTGCCTACGAGCAGTACTTC. This sequence encodes CASSLEGQTAYEQYF.

The V call is TRBV29-1, the J call TRBJ2-7; TRBD1 matches at 11 bases. V was clipped by 7 bases and J by 2 bases; unmatched bases: 7. The CDR3 runs 14 residues. Per the germline V gene, CDR1 is SQVTM and CDR2 is ANQGSEA. In nucleotides, the CDR3 is TGCAGCGCCGTCCCGGGACAGGGGGCCTACGAGCAGTACTTC. Its translation: CSAVPGQGAYEQYF.

The V and J genes are TRBV4-2 and TRBJ2-5; 10 bases fit TRBD2. The V gene end was trimmed by 4 bases and the J gene end by 1 base; junction bases not matched to a gene: 3. The CDR3 runs to 15 residues. CDR1 and CDR2 (germline): LGHNA, YNFKEQ. The CDR3 here is CASSPRTSGQETQYF. The CDR3 DNA is TGTGCCAGCAGCCCCCGGACTAGCGGCCAAGAGACCCAGTACTTC.

The V gene is TRBV6-5, the J gene TRBJ2-2, with a weak D call TRBD1 (6 bases). This CDR3 contains 15 residues. The germline CDR1 and CDR2 sequences are MNHEY and SVGAGI. Deletions cut 5 bases from V and 1 base from J, with 11 bases between. CDR3 nucleotides: TGTGCCAGCAGTATGGACAGCGGGAACACCGGGGAGCTGTTTTTT. Amino acids: CASSMDSGNTGELFF.

The chain links TRBV5-8 to TRBJ2-4; a weak D match, TRBD1 (6 bases). Trimming took off 4 bases at V and 0 bases at J, with 11 bases between the two ends. Germline lookup yields CDR1 SGHTS and CDR2 YDEGEE. This CDR3 contains 15 residues. The CDR3 DNA is TGTGCCAGCAGCCTGCAGGGGCTAGCCAAAAACATTCAGTACTTC. This codes for CASSLQGLAKNIQYF. Looking up the rest from reference TRBV5-8 and TRBJ2-4 gives the full variable domain: EAGVTQSPTHLIKTRGQQATLRCSPISGHTSVYWYQQALGLGLQFLLWYDEGEERNRGNFPPRFSGRQFPNYSSELNVNALELEDSALYLCASSLQGLAKNIQYFGAGTRLSVL.

This sequence joins TRBV28 and TRBJ2-7; 7 bases map to TRBD2. Germline loops: CDR1 MDHEN, CDR2 SYDVKM. After removal of 5 bases from V and 2 bases from J, the junction contained 9 bases not matched to a gene. The CDR3 covers 15 residues. The CDR3 DNA reads as TGTGCCAGCAGTCGCGAGCGGGATCTAGCCTACGAGCAGTACTTC. Translating gives CASSRERDLAYEQYF.

The chain links TRBV7-9 to TRBJ1-3; 11 bases are a match to TRBD1. The germline gives CDR1 SEHNR, CDR2 FQNEAQ (reference sequence). Germline trimming cut 3 bases from V and 0 bases from J; bases unmatched to any gene: 7. The CDR3 runs to 18 residues. The CDR3 DNA reads as TGTGCCAGCAGCTTTATACGGACAGGGGGCTTCTCTGGAAACACCATATATTTT. It translates to CASSFIRTGGFSGNTIYF.

The V and J genes are TRBV6-6 and TRBJ2-7; 8 positions match TRBD1. The CDR3 has 13 amino acids. V lost 7 bases to trimming and J lost 5 bases; unmatched junction nucleotides: 7. In germline, CDR1 is MNHNY, CDR2 SVGAGI (reference sequence). The CDR3 DNA sequence: TGTGCCAGCAAGGACAGGGTCTTCCACGAGCAGTACTTC. Translation gives CASKDRVFHEQYF.

This chain links TRBV6-6 with TRBJ1-2, with D possibly TRBD1 on 5 matching bases. V lost 10 bases, J lost 4 bases, and 16 bases lay in between. Germline V gene data show CDR1 as MNHNY and CDR2 as SVGAGI (reference sequence). This CDR3 has 13 residues. The CDR3 DNA sequence: TGTGCCACCTGGGGAGGGGAGGTCTATGGCTACACCTTC. Residues: CATWGGEVYGYTF.

The J gene is TRBJ1-2, the V gene TRBV19, with D maybe TRBD1 (6 bases). Germline V gene lookup returns CDR1 LNHDA and CDR2 SQIVND (reference sequence). V was cut by 6 bases and J by 10 bases, with 15 bases left in between. The CDR3 totals 12 residues. The CDR3 loop reads CASSPSGTLYTF. The DNA of the CDR3 is TGTGCCAGTAGCCCTTCCGGGACACTCTACACCTTC.

The chain is built from TRBV5-4 and TRBJ1-3; 7 bases fit TRBD1. The J segment lost 2 bases and the V segment lost 4 bases, leaving 6 bases of the junction unmatched. CDR1 and CDR2 (germline): SGHNT, YYREEE (reference sequence). The CDR3 spans 15 residues. The CDR3 nucleotides are TGTGCCAGCAGCCCGGGACAGACTACTGGAAACACCATATATTTT. Encoded protein: CASSPGQTTGNTIYF.

The chain employs TRBV28 and TRBJ1-1, with D hard to call. The germline V gene encodes CDR1 MDHEN and CDR2 SYDVKM. The V and J ends lost 1 base and 0 bases respectively, with 12 bases between them. The CDR3 contains 16 residues. The DNA for the CDR3 is TGTGCCAGCAGTTTATCCCCAACAGACATGAACACTGAAGCTTTCTTT. It translates to CASSLSPTDMNTEAFF.

The V and J genes are TRBV15 and TRBJ2-7, with D unresolved. The V gene's germline CDR1 is LNHNV and CDR2 YYDKDF (reference sequence). V lost 0 bases to trimming and J lost 8 bases, with 5 bases between them. The CDR3 has 11 residues. In DNA form, the CDR3 reads TGTGCCACCAGCAGAGACCACAAGCAGTACTTC. It yields the protein CATSRDHKQYF.

The chain recombines TRBV15 with TRBJ2-3, with a weak D call TRBD2 (6 bases). The CDR3 is made up of 14 amino acids. V was clipped by 6 bases and J by 4 bases, with 14 bases between them. In germline, CDR1 is LNHNV, CDR2 YYDKDF (reference sequence). CDR3 protein: CATRPEGEADTQYF. CDR3 sequence (DNA): TGTGCCACCAGGCCGGAGGGAGAAGCAGATACGCAGTATTTT.

As regards this clone: The same CDR3 is also encoded by other DNA sequences in this sample. V and J are TRBV27 and TRBJ2-5; 13 bases agree with TRBD2. Trimming cost V 4 bases and J 3 bases; bases outside gene matches: 8. Germline V gene sequence: CDR1 MNHEY, CDR2 SMNVEV (reference sequence). This CDR3 comprises 17 residues. This CDR3 is CASSSTTSGRGEETQYF. CDR3 in DNA: TGTGCCAGCAGTTCAACAACTAGCGGGAGGGGAGAAGAGACCCAGTACTTC.

The chain uses TRBV6-6 and TRBJ1-1; D is unresolved. The CDR3 is 13 residues long. The V and J ends lost 2 bases and 4 bases respectively, with 8 bases between them. From germline, CDR1 is MNHNY and CDR2 SVGAGI (reference sequence). Here the CDR3 reads CASSYEVGTEAFF. The CDR3 DNA follows: TGTGCCAGCAGTTACGAGGTCGGCACTGAAGCTTTCTTT.

The V and J genes are TRBV7-9 and TRBJ2-2, with 12 bases lining up with TRBD2. Germline CDR1 SEHNR, CDR2 FQNEAQ (reference sequence). J was trimmed by 5 bases and V by 6 bases; bases with no gene match: 7. This CDR3 comprises 16 residues. The DNA for the CDR3 is TGTGCCAGCAGATTACCGGGACTAGCGGGTACCGGGGAGCTGTTTTTT. Translation: CASRLPGLAGTGELFF.

The genes are TRBV29-1 and TRBJ2-3; D not resolved. Looked up from germline, CDR1 is SQVTM and CDR2 is ANQGSEA. The germline V and J ends were trimmed by 2 bases and 5 bases, with 8 bases remaining between them. The CDR3 loop spans 12 amino acids. The CDR3 region is CSVELGGDTQYF. The CDR3 bases are TGCAGCGTTGAACTAGGTGGAGATACGCAGTATTTT.

This sequence joins TRBV29-1 and TRBJ2-5; tentatively, D is TRBD2 (5 bases). Trimming took 0 bases from V and 4 from J, leaving 15 bases between them. The germline CDR1 and CDR2 sequences are SQVTM and ANQGSEA. The CDR3 contains 15 residues. The CDR3 loop reads CSVEEQRVSLETQYF. CDR3 nucleotides: TGCAGCGTTGAAGAACAGAGGGTCTCTTTAGAGACCCAGTACTTC.

V is TRBV7-6 and J is TRBJ2-7, with 7 bases matching TRBD2. CDR3 length equals 13 residues. Germline V gene data show CDR1 as SGHVS and CDR2 as FNYEAQ. J was trimmed by 7 bases and V by 3 bases; bases with no gene match: 6. The CDR3 DNA reads as TGTGCCAGCAGCTTTGCGGGGGATGGGGAGCAGTACTTC. Its translation is CASSFAGDGEQYF.

The chain has TRBV12-5 and TRBJ2-1; TRBD1 aligns across 7 bases. CDR1 LGHNT and CDR2 FRNRAP come from the germline V gene. With 1 base clipped from V and 4 bases from J, the junction kept 4 bases outside the gene matches. The CDR3 spans 15 residues. The CDR3 here is CASGLGQGRYNEQFF. CDR3 bases: TGTGCTAGTGGTTTGGGACAGGGAAGGTACAATGAGCAGTTCTTC.

This chain connects TRBV10-3 to TRBJ1-1; a weak D match, TRBD1 (6 bases). Germline V lookup: CDR1 ENHRY, CDR2 SYGVKD. Trimming removed 0 bases at V and 0 bases at J, with 11 bases between. The CDR3 totals 16 residues. The CDR3 nucleotides read TGTGCCATCAGTGAGTCAGGAGCAGGGGTGAACACTGAAGCTTTCTTT. This encodes CAISESGAGVNTEAFF.